These 20 T cell receptor beta chains originate from one sample sequenced in a study of T cell repertoires in cytomegalovirus infection. TCRdb re-called the reads through MiXCR, storing one row per CDR3 protein. The table includes hundreds of thousands of distinct CDR3 sequences, around 18% detected once. Sample: PBMCs. The source is a human donor in good health (CMV status not recorded). Some clones in this sample may be carry-over from other donors' samples.

This chain joins TRBV29-1 and TRBJ2-7, with 10 bases aligning to TRBD1. Germline lookup yields CDR1 SQVTM and CDR2 ANQGSEA. This CDR3 region has 17 residues. V was clipped by 4 bases and J by 2 bases; unmatched bases: 14. CDR3 loop: CSVAPLWDRGITYEQYF. In DNA, the CDR3 is TGCAGCGTTGCCCCCCTATGGGACAGGGGTATCACCTACGAGCAGTACTTC.

This clonotype was seen more than once but under ten times. The chain uses TRBV7-9 and TRBJ2-1; the D gene is possibly TRBD1 (5 bases). Trimming shortened V by 2 bases and J by 8 bases, and 19 bases separated the two germline ends. Germline V lookup: CDR1 SEHNR, CDR2 FQNEAQ (reference sequence). The CDR3 sequence is 16 residues long. CDR3 amino acids: CASSLRLADGADEQFF. The CDR3 nucleotides are TGTGCCAGCAGCTTACGTTTGGCCGATGGGGCCGATGAGCAGTTCTTC.

The chain couples TRBV12-5 to TRBJ2-5, with D maybe TRBD1 (6 bases). CDR3 size: 14 residues. V lost 6 bases and J 5 bases, leaving 16 bases between the germline ends. Germline-derived CDR1 and CDR2 are LGHNT and FRNRAP. CDR3 nucleotides: TGTGCTAGTGGATCCGGGACAAAACGGGAGACCCAGTACTTC. This gives the protein CASGSGTKRETQYF. The entire variable domain, with the rest obtained from reference TRBV12-5 and TRBJ2-5, is as follows: DARVTQTPRHKVTEMGQEVTMRCQPILGHNTVFWYRQTMMQGLELLAYFRNRAPLDDSGMPKDRFSAEMPDATLATLKIQPSEPRDSAVYFCASGSGTKRETQYFGPGTRLLVL.

V usage is TRBV20-1 and J usage is TRBJ2-1; 8 bases match TRBD1. Germline CDR1 DFQATT, CDR2 SNEGSKA (reference sequence). This CDR3 spans 16 amino acids. The J segment lost 2 bases and the V segment lost 2 bases, leaving 8 bases of the junction unmatched. The CDR3 protein is CSARLQGAYPYNEQFF. The CDR3 DNA sequence: TGCAGTGCTAGACTCCAGGGGGCCTACCCCTACAATGAGCAGTTCTTC.

The rearrangement links TRBV19 to TRBJ1-6; a weak D match, TRBD1 (5 bases). Trimming shortened V by 0 bases and J by 7 bases, and 13 bases separated the two germline ends. Germline CDR1 LNHDA, CDR2 SQIVND (reference sequence). CDR3 length equals 16 residues. The CDR3, as DNA: TGTGCCAGTAGTATAGATCCTGGGACGGTGAATTCACCCCTCCACTTT. As protein: CASSIDPGTVNSPLHF.

Many counts were recorded for this clonotype. The J gene is TRBJ2-7, the V gene TRBV10-3; TRBD1 is a possible D gene (5 bases). Germline CDR1 and CDR2: ENHRY and SYGVKD. The CDR3 runs to 13 residues. Trimming removed 2 bases from V and 3 bases from J, with 8 bases in between. CDR3 region: CAISEGRDYEQYF. The CDR3, as DNA: TGTGCCATCAGTGAGGGCAGGGACTACGAGCAGTACTTC.

The chain is built from TRBV27 and TRBJ2-1; TRBD1 or TRBD2 may be the D gene (6 bases each). Trimming took off 6 bases at V and 4 bases at J, with 19 bases between the two ends. CDR1 is MNHEY and CDR2 is SMNVEV in the germline V gene (reference sequence). This CDR3 contains 16 residues. CDR3 sequence: CASSREGGSGYNEQFF. The CDR3 DNA follows: TGTGCCAGCAGCCGTGAGGGGGGCTCTGGATACAATGAGCAGTTCTTC.

This clonotype was seen a handful of times. This rearrangement joins TRBV7-9 to TRBJ1-2, with D perhaps matching TRBD1 (6 bases). This CDR3 comprises 14 residues. Trimming stripped 5 bases from V and 4 bases from J, with 14 bases between. CDR1 is SEHNR and CDR2 is FQNEAQ in the germline V gene (reference sequence). The CDR3 loop reads CASSIRTVSYGYTF. CDR3 in DNA: TGTGCCAGCAGCATCCGGACAGTGAGCTATGGCTACACCTTC.

This chain joins TRBV14 and TRBJ1-1, with 8 bases fitting TRBD1. The CDR3 runs 14 residues. Trimming removed 3 bases from V and 6 bases from J; junction bases left unmatched: 6. CDR1 and CDR2 from the germline V gene are SGHDN and FVKESK. The CDR3 nucleotides read TGTGCCAGCAGCCACGGACAGGGATTATCTGAAGCTTTCTTT. Translating gives CASSHGQGLSEAFF.

This clonotype was counted only a few times. The chain combines TRBV28 with TRBJ2-7; 12 positions match TRBD2. The CDR3 runs 21 residues. The V gene end was trimmed by 5 bases and the J gene end by 5 bases; junction bases not matched to a gene: 25. Germline-derived CDR1 and CDR2 are MDHEN and SYDVKM. In nucleotides, the CDR3 is TGTGCCAGCAGTACCCGATACATCCTAGCGGGGGGGGGTAAACGAAGTCACGAGCAGTACTTC. It yields the protein CASSTRYILAGGGKRSHEQYF. Looking up the rest from reference TRBV28 and TRBJ2-7 gives the full variable domain: DVKVTQSSRYLVKRTGEKVFLECVQDMDHENMFWYRQDPGLGLRLIYFSYDVKMKEKGDIPEGYSVSREKKERFSLILESASTNQTSMYLCASSTRYILAGGGKRSHEQYFGPGTRLTVT.

The DNA of the CDR3 is TGTGCCAGTAGTATAGCTGGCGGGACCAATGAGCAGTTCTTC. Amino acid sequence: CASSIAGGTNEQFF. The chain combines TRBV19 with TRBJ2-1; tentatively, D is TRBD2 (6 bases). CDR1 and CDR2 (germline): LNHDA, SQIVND (reference sequence). The ends were cut back, 1 base at V and 6 bases at J, with 10 bases in the middle. There are 14 residues in the CDR3.

The chain links TRBV28 to TRBJ1-3, with a tentative D call TRBD1 (6 bases). The CDR3 totals 15 residues. V shed 4 bases and J shed 2 bases, with 12 bases lying between them. In germline, CDR1 is MDHEN, CDR2 SYDVKM. The CDR3 spells CASSSYRVAGNTIYF. CDR3 coding DNA: TGTGCCAGCAGTTCATACAGGGTCGCTGGAAACACCATATATTTT.

This clonotype appeared a few times. V and J are TRBV2 and TRBJ1-1, with D unclear. The germline V gene encodes CDR1 SNHLY and CDR2 FYNNEI. CDR3 length equals 13 residues. V gave up 4 bases and J gave up 2 bases, with 8 bases separating them. This CDR3 is CASSGESNTEAFF. In DNA, the CDR3 is TGTGCCAGCAGTGGGGAGAGTAACACTGAAGCTTTCTTT. Drawing the rest from reference TRBV2 and TRBJ1-1, the complete variable domain is EPEVTQTPSHQVTQMGQEVILRCVPISNHLYFYWYRQILGQKVEFLVSFYNNEISEKSEIFDDQFSVERPDGSNFTLKIRSTKLEDSAMYFCASSGESNTEAFFGQGTRLTVV.

This clonotype appeared many times. This chain links TRBV7-2 with TRBJ1-1; D call uncertain. V was shortened by 4 bases and J by 6 bases, with 15 bases between the two germline ends. The CDR3 is 14 amino acids. Per the germline V gene, CDR1 is SGHTA and CDR2 is FQGNSA. The DNA of the CDR3 is TGTGCCAGCAGCTCTACCCCCGGAGTCTCTGAAGCTTTCTTT. Protein sequence: CASSSTPGVSEAFF. The whole variable domain, filled in from reference TRBV7-2 and TRBJ1-1, reads GAGVSQSPSNKVTEKGKDVELRCDPISGHTALYWYRQSLGQGLEFLIYFQGNSAPDKSGLPSDRFSAERTGGSVSTLTIQRTQQEDSAVYLCASSSTPGVSEAFFGQGTRLTVV.

This sequence joins TRBV7-8 and TRBJ1-1; possibly TRBD1 for D (5 bases). Germline loops: CDR1 SGHVS, CDR2 FQNEAQ. CDR3 length: 17 amino acids. The V and J ends lost 2 bases and 1 base respectively, with 17 bases between them. In DNA, the CDR3 is TGTGCCAGCAGCTTAATAAAACAGGCCACTCCGAACACTGAAGCTTTCTTT. It encodes CASSLIKQATPNTEAFF.

V gene TRBV20-1 combines with J gene TRBJ1-2, with no clear D. V shed 2 bases and J shed 6 bases, with 7 bases lying between them. CDR1 is DFQATT, CDR2 SNEGSKA, per germline (reference sequence). The CDR3 is 11 residues long. This CDR3 reads CSARSGHGYTF. CDR3 DNA sequence: TGCAGTGCTAGATCAGGACATGGCTACACCTTC.

As DNA, the CDR3 is TGTGCCAGCTCACCAACGCAGGTTGCGACCTACGAGCAGTACTTC. Protein: CASSPTQVATYEQYF. This chain connects TRBV18 to TRBJ2-7; D unresolved. The ends were cut back, 2 bases at V and 2 bases at J, with 13 bases in the middle. Germline V gene data show CDR1 as KGHSH and CDR2 as LQKENI. This CDR3 has 15 residues.

At least ten counts were recorded for this clonotype. V usage is TRBV7-2 and J usage is TRBJ2-3; tentatively, D is TRBD2 (6 bases). Germline-derived CDR1 and CDR2 are SGHTA and FQGNSA. The CDR3 length is 14 residues. The ends were cut back, 5 bases at V and 2 bases at J, with 11 bases in the middle. The CDR3 DNA reads TGTGCCAGCAGCCCGCCGGGGGTCACAGATACGCAGTATTTT. This codes for CASSPPGVTDTQYF.

The chain uses TRBV20-1 and TRBJ2-5; the D is unclear. The CDR3 sequence is 12 residues long. Trimming took off 4 bases at V and 0 bases at J, with 6 bases between the two ends. Germline V gene data show CDR1 as DFQATT and CDR2 as SNEGSKA (reference sequence). CDR3: CSAKDDQETQYF. The DNA for the CDR3 is TGCAGTGCTAAGGACGACCAAGAGACCCAGTACTTC.

This clonotype was recorded at least ten times. The rearrangement uses TRBV7-2 and TRBJ1-1; no reliable D call. Trimming removed 3 bases from V and 6 bases from J, with 14 bases in between. CDR3 length: 14 residues. Per germline, CDR1 SGHTA and CDR2 FQGNSA. In DNA, the CDR3 is TGTGCCAGCAGCTTTATGGGTCTCGACGCTGAAGCTTTCTTT. Translating gives CASSFMGLDAEAFF.